What follows describes a single TCR beta chain. The data were obtained in a study of shared clonotypes between healthy human individuals. CDR3 length: 15 residues. CDR1 and CDR2 (germline): LGHNA, YNFKEQ. The V segment lost 2 bases and the J segment 8 bases; nucleotides outside the gene matches: 7. The CD4+ fraction was divided into a CD45RA+ naive subset and a CD45RA-negative memory subset. Sequencing was performed with immunoSEQ multiplex PCR; in TCRdb, only in-frame clones are kept and a portion is missing. There are 2 million to 2.5 million clones in the sample; roughly 90% occur only once, and about 0.41% lies in the top ten.

V is TRBV4-2 and J is TRBJ1-4; 8 positions match TRBD1. Source material: naive CD4+ T cells from PBMCs. Subset defined: CD45RA+ positively selected. The clonotype originates from a man aged 18 to 29 in good health. Some clones in this sample may be carry-over from other donors' samples. CDR3 sequence (DNA): TGTGCCAGCAGCCAACCCGGACAGGGTTTCGAAAAACTGTTTTTT. Translated, it gives CASSQPGQGFEKLFF.